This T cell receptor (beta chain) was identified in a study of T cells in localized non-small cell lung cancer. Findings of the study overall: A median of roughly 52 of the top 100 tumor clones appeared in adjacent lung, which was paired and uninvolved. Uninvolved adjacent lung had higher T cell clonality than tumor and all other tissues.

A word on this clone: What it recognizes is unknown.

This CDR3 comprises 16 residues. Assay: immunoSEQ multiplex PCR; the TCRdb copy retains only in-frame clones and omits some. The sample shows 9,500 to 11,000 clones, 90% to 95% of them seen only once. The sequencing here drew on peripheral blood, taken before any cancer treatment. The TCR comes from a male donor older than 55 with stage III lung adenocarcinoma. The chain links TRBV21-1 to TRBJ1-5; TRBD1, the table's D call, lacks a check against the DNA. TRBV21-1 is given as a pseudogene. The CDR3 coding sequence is TGTGCCAGCAGCTGGACAGGGTTCGGTAGCAATCAGCCCCAGCATTTT. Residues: CASSWTGFGSNQPQHF.